Listed below are T cell receptor beta chains from one sample, sequenced in a study of CD8 T cells in ankylosing spondylitis. TCRdb ran MiXCR on the 5' RACE reads and lists one entry per CDR3 protein. Of 450,000 to 550,000 distinct CDR3 sequences detected, approximately 5.3% appear once; the ten largest clones hold around 3.6%. The source material was blood, either unsorted or a sorted T cell fraction (not recorded which). These receptors were taken from a male donor with ankylosing spondylitis. Both conserved end residues are part of each CDR3. The D gene is left open where the match is weak. Size values are once, few and many counts, or a class for expanded clones, and some rows have none.

TGCAGTGCAAGTTCCGGGACAGCCATTCCCTACGAGCAGTACTTC CSASSGTAIPYEQYF TRBD1 TRBV20-1 . TRBJ2-7
TGTGCCAGCAGTCCCTGGCGCACCGGGGAGCTGTTTTTT CASSPWRTGELFF . TRBV28 . TRBJ2-2
TGTGCCAGCAGAGGGTCAGGGGAAAATGAGCAGTTCTTC CASRGSGENEQFF . TRBV5-5 . TRBJ2-1
TGTGCCAGCAGCTCCGTCCGGGAGACTTTTAACTATGGCTACACCTTC CASSSVRETFNYGYTF . TRBV6-2/TRBV6-3 many TRBJ1-2
TGTGCCAGCAGCTTATGGGGTCGGACCGGGGAGCTGTTTTTT CASSLWGRTGELFF . TRBV11-2 few TRBJ2-2
TGCGCCAGCAGCTTGGCCGGACTAGCGGGACCTCACAATGAGCAGTTCTTC CASSLAGLAGPHNEQFF TRBD2 TRBV5-1 many TRBJ2-1
TGTGCCAGCTCACCCCCCGTTGGGGCCAACGTCCTGACTTTC CASSPPVGANVLTF . TRBV18 few TRBJ2-6
TGTGCCAGCCGTACCTTGGGCCCCAGGAGTGAAGCTTTCTTT CASRTLGPRSEAFF . TRBV6-2/TRBV6-3 many TRBJ1-1
TGTGCCAGCAGCGAACAAATGGGTAACGGGGAGCTGTTTTTT CASSEQMGNGELFF . TRBV7-3 . TRBJ2-2
TGTGCCAGCAGTTCCCTAGCGGGGGGGTACAATGAGCAGTTCTTC CASSSLAGGYNEQFF TRBD2 TRBV27 many TRBJ2-1
TGTGCCAGCAGTTTAATGGTCAGGGTGAACACTGAAGCTTTCTTT CASSLMVRVNTEAFF . TRBV28 few TRBJ1-1
TGTGCCAGCACCACGGGGGGGGACATTCAGTACTTC CASTTGGDIQYF TRBD2 TRBV6-2/TRBV6-3 many TRBJ2-4
TGCGCCAGCAGCTTGGCCCAATCAGATACGCAGTATTTT CASSLAQSDTQYF . TRBV5-1 many TRBJ2-3
TGCGCCAGCAGCCAAGAAGTACATAGCGGACAAGAGACCCAGTACTTC CASSQEVHSGQETQYF . TRBV4-3 many TRBJ2-5
TGTGCCAGCAGCCCAAGAAGGTCTAGCACAGATACGCAGTATTTT CASSPRRSSTDTQYF . TRBV7-3 many TRBJ2-3
TGTGCCAGCAGCGCCGGGACCTCCAGGGAGACCCAGTACTTC CASSAGTSRETQYF . TRBV9 many TRBJ2-5
TGCAGTGCTTCCCCCCGACTAGACGGGGTCACAGATACGCAGTATTTT CSASPRLDGVTDTQYF . TRBV20-1 . TRBJ2-3
TGCAGTGCAAGTAGCCAGGAGCGAGGTGCGACCCAGCATTTT CSASSQERGATQHF . TRBV20-1 many TRBJ1-5
TGCGCCAGCAGCTTGGTCGTCCTAGCGGGAGTCGATGAGCAGTTCTTC CASSLVVLAGVDEQFF TRBD2 TRBV5-1 many TRBJ2-1
TGCGCCAGCAGCCAGAGGCTAGTCTACAATGAGCAGTTCTTC CASSQRLVYNEQFF . TRBV4-3 many TRBJ2-1
TGTGCCAGCAGCTTAAGCAGGGCCACTGAAGCTTTCTTT CASSLSRATEAFF . TRBV7-2 many TRBJ1-1
TGTGCCAGCAGCTATCGAACCCACACTGAAGCTTTCTTT CASSYRTHTEAFF . TRBV7-6 many TRBJ1-1
TGTGCCAGCAGCCAAGATCGTGCGGGTTGGCAGTACTTC CASSQDRAGWQYF . TRBV14 many TRBJ2-7
TGTGCCAGCAGTTACGGCAGGGGGCTGGTCACAGATACGCAGTATTTT CASSYGRGLVTDTQYF TRBD1 TRBV6-2/TRBV6-3 many TRBJ2-3
TGTGCCATCAGTGAGCAAAGCGGAGCCTACAATGAGCAGTTCTTC CAISEQSGAYNEQFF . TRBV10-3 many TRBJ2-1
TGTGCCAGCAGTTACTCTACAGGGTCTAATTCACCCCTCCACTTT CASSYSTGSNSPLHF . TRBV6-5 many TRBJ1-6
TGTGCCAGCACCCGTCGGGACGCCGTCACAGATACGCAGTATTTT CASTRRDAVTDTQYF . TRBV25-1 . TRBJ2-3
TGCGCCAGCAGCTTGTCAGTAGGCAATCAGCCCCAGCATTTT CASSLSVGNQPQHF . TRBV5-1 many TRBJ1-5
TGCAGTGCTTTTCGGGGCGCGGGTCAGCCCCAGCATTTT CSAFRGAGQPQHF . TRBV20-1 many TRBJ1-5
TGCAGTGCTAGGGGGGGCACAGATACGCAGTATTTT CSARGGTDTQYF . TRBV20-1 many TRBJ2-3
TGCAGTGCCAAGACAGGCAGCAATCAGCCCCAGCATTTT CSAKTGSNQPQHF . TRBV20-1 many TRBJ1-5
TGTGCCAGCAGCGATTACACAGGGGGCACTGAAGCTTTCTTT CASSDYTGGTEAFF TRBD1 TRBV5-5 many TRBJ1-1
TGCAGTGCTGGATCGGACAGGGAGAACACTGAAGCTTTCTTT CSAGSDRENTEAFF TRBD1 TRBV20-1 many TRBJ1-1
TGCAGTGCTAGTAGCCAGGGAATTGAAGCTTTCTTT CSASSQGIEAFF . TRBV20-1 many TRBJ1-1
TGTGCCATCAGTGAGCCCGGGGCAGGTCAGCCCCAGCATTTT CAISEPGAGQPQHF . TRBV10-3 many TRBJ1-5
TGTGCCAGCAGCTTAGGGGACAGAATGATCTACGAGCAGTACTTC CASSLGDRMIYEQYF TRBD1 TRBV5-5 many TRBJ2-7
TGCAGCGCCGGGGGGACAGGGACTGCAACTAATGAAAAACTGTTTTTT CSAGGTGTATNEKLFF TRBD1 TRBV29-1 many TRBJ1-4
TGTGCCAGCAGCCGTCGACCAAACGGTGGCTACACCTTC CASSRRPNGGYTF . TRBV7-8 few TRBJ1-2
TGCAGTGCTAGAGATAACGCGGGAGGGTCCACCGGGGAGCTGTTTTTT CSARDNAGGSTGELFF TRBD2 TRBV20-1 many TRBJ2-2
TGCGCCAGCAGCTTGTTCGGAGTTTCGGAAGAGACCCAGTACTTC CASSLFGVSEETQYF . TRBV5-1 many TRBJ2-5
TGTGCCAGCAGTTGGGACTACGAGTCCGGGAAGTTCTTC CASSWDYESGKFF TRBD2 TRBV3-1 many TRBJ2-1
TGTGCCAGCAGCCAAGTTGCCGGGAGTGAGTCGGGGACCCAGTACTTC CASSQVAGSESGTQYF . TRBV4-2 many TRBJ2-5
TGTGCCAGCACCATGGGGAGGGAGACTTTCTTT CASTMGRETFF . TRBV6-5 many TRBJ1-1
TGTGCCAGCAGCGGGGCCCCTTTTGTCCTAGCCAAAAACATTCAGTACTTC CASSGAPFVLAKNIQYF . TRBV7-8 many TRBJ2-4
TGCGCCAGCAGCCAAGCTCAGTCCTACGAGCAGTACTTC CASSQAQSYEQYF . TRBV4-3 many TRBJ2-7
TGTGCCAGCAGCAAGGGACAACACCAAGAGACCCAGTACTTC CASSKGQHQETQYF . TRBV6-1 . TRBJ2-5
TGTGCCAGCAGCCCAATTTACGGGGATACTGAAGCTTTCTTT CASSPIYGDTEAFF . TRBV6-1 many TRBJ1-1
TGCGCCAGCAGCTTGGGTGTCAGATACGAGCAGTACTTC CASSLGVRYEQYF . TRBV5-1 many TRBJ2-7
TGCAGCGCCCTAATCGTAGGGGCTAACTCTGGAAACACCATATATTTT CSALIVGANSGNTIYF . TRBV29-1 many TRBJ1-3
TGTGCCACCAGCAGAGATCAGACGGGGGCGTGGGAGACCCAGTACTTC CATSRDQTGAWETQYF . TRBV15 many TRBJ2-5
TGTGCCAGCAGCCCCATTGATACGCAGTATTTT CASSPIDTQYF . TRBV11-2 . TRBJ2-3
TGTGCCAGCAGCTTAGCCACTAGGACAGGGAACACCGGGGAGCTGTTTTTT CASSLATRTGNTGELFF TRBD1 TRBV11-2 . TRBJ2-2
TGTGCCAGCACAGGGGTTCGGGGCTACACCTTC CASTGVRGYTF . TRBV7-2 many TRBJ1-2